This TCR beta chain is from a study of cytomegalovirus exposure and HLA in healthy donors. As regards this clone: Its specificity is not known. The junction departs from germline at one end; a sequencing error may be responsible.

The assay was immunoSEQ multiplex PCR, and TCRdb's table has in-frame clones only and misses some. Altogether some 65,000 clones are present, around 95% being singletons, with the ten largest covering around 4.5%. Study results and caveats: Reports showed the classifier diagnosing cytomegalovirus status with high specificity and sensitivity.

Germline V gene data show CDR1 as ENHRY and CDR2 as SYGVKD. The CDR3 is 14 residues long. The V gene is TRBV10-3, the J gene TRBJ2-1; TRBD1 is a possible D gene (6 bases). This clonotype originated in a man younger than 35 in good health and CMV-seropositive. Material: PBMCs. CDR3: CAIREGGGLNERFF. The DNA for the CDR3 is TGTGCCATCAGAGAAGGTGGGGGCCTTAATGAGCGGTTCTTC.